This TCR beta chain was observed in a study of blood T cells in healthy people across ages. Researchers report isolating at least 6 million PBMCs per sample. The CDR3 consists of 15 residues. Germline lookup yields CDR1 SGDLS and CDR2 YYNGEE. With a J-beta primer mix and a sample-barcoded 5' primer, a second PCR ran about 6 to 11 cycles. Every cDNA was tagged by a template-switch adaptor with 12 random nucleotides. Each CDR3 protein gets one entry after TCRdb re-called the 5' RACE reads with MiXCR. The sample contains over a million distinct CDR3 sequences, roughly 24% of which appear only once. This sample also appeared in a second study, on T cells of mothers and their children. From that paper: In cDNA synthesis, all of the extracted RNA was used at roughly 1.5 ug per 15 ul.

Sample: blood. The TCR comes from a girl under 10 years old in good health. The V call is TRBV9, the J call TRBJ2-7, with D perhaps given as TRBD1 or TRBD2 (5 bases each). The DNA matches TRBJ2-5 better at its end, which makes the J call doubtful. The CDR3 sequence is CASSVASGLGETQYF. The CDR3 bases are TGTGCCAGCAGCGTAGCTTCGGGGCTGGGGGAGACCCAGTACTTC.